Sequencing of this TCR beta chain was carried out in a study of Ad26.COV2.S vaccination and SARS-CoV-2 variants. The wider study: Ad26.COV2.S arm of COV1001 included the donor. Whole-study results and caveats: Considerable breadth of spike-specific CD8+ and CD4+ T cell responses has reportedly been documented following vaccination. Spike-specific TCR breadth in vaccine recipients exceeded that seen in placebo recipients.

TCRdb's copy holds only in-frame clones and misses some; the assay was immunoSEQ multiplex PCR. This table holds 450,000 to 550,000 clones, 89% found once. This clone was counted a single time. What it recognizes is unknown. The same CDR3 is also encoded by other DNA sequences in this sample. Germline V lookup: CDR1 LNHDA, CDR2 SQIVND (reference sequence). The CDR3 spans 14 residues. V lost 1 base to trimming and J lost 3 bases, with 7 bases between them. As to treatment: 15 to 20 received Ad26.COV2.S at low or high dose, single or two shots; 5 received placebo; per-sample allocation not given. Samples were taken on day 63 after the first vaccine or placebo injection.

This material consisted of peripheral blood, taken in a trial of Ad26.COV2.S vaccine versus placebo. This receptor was identified in a person aged 18 to 65 who received the Ad26.COV2.S COVID-19 vaccine or a placebo. The chain carries TRBV19 and TRBJ1-5, with a tentative D call TRBD1 (5 bases). CDR3 amino acids: CASSIGQFNQPQHF. The CDR3 DNA is TGTGCCAGTAGTATAGGACAGTTCAATCAGCCCCAGCATTTT.